Presented here are 29 T cell receptor beta chains from one specimen sequenced in a study of cytomegalovirus exposure and HLA in healthy donors. Primers included in the PCR were 60 Vbeta and 13 Jbeta primers. This table comes from immunoSEQ multiplex PCR, and its TCRdb copy is limited to in-frame clones, with some not included. The table lists 200,000 to 250,000 clones, 85% of them singletons. What was sequenced was PBMCs. Receptors originate from a human donor in good health.

The chain combines TRBV27 with TRBJ2-7; tentative D call: TRBD1 (5 bases). CDR1 and CDR2 (germline): MNHEY, SMNVEV (reference sequence). The CDR3 loop spans 14 amino acids. Trimming stripped 6 bases from V and 0 bases from J, with 12 bases between. DNA of the CDR3: TGTGCCAGCAGGAACGACAGAGCCTCCTACGAGCAGTACTTC. Its translation is CASRNDRASYEQYF.

V usage is TRBV5-1 and J usage is TRBJ2-7, with TRBD1 matching over 10 bases. Per the germline V gene, CDR1 is SGHRS and CDR2 is YFSETQ. After removal of 4 bases from V and 4 bases from J, the junction contained 5 bases not matched to a gene. The CDR3 totals 14 residues. The CDR3 sequence is CASSDGDRGYEQYF. The CDR3 coding sequence is TGCGCCAGCAGCGACGGGGACAGGGGTTACGAGCAGTACTTC.

The V gene is TRBV18, the J gene TRBJ2-1; 15 bases fit TRBD2. Unmatched junction bases numbered 1, after V lost 3 bases and J lost 7 bases. This CDR3 is built from 15 residues. Germline V gene sequence: CDR1 KGHSH, CDR2 LQKENI. This chain's CDR3 is CASSPGTSGRNEQFF. The CDR3 nucleotides are TGTGCCAGCTCACCTGGGACTAGCGGGAGGAATGAGCAGTTCTTC.

The rearrangement uses TRBV6-6 and TRBJ1-4; D unclear. The CDR3 has 15 residues. The V gene's germline CDR1 is MNHNY and CDR2 SVGAGI (reference sequence). Trimming shortened V by 0 bases and J by 6 bases, and 11 bases separated the two germline ends. The chain's CDR3 is CASSYSAGVDEKLFF. The CDR3 DNA sequence: TGTGCCAGCAGTTACTCCGCCGGAGTTGATGAAAAACTGTTTTTT.

The rearrangement uses TRBV19 and TRBJ2-7; TRBD2 matches 8 bases. The V gene end was trimmed by 6 bases and the J gene end by 2 bases; junction bases not matched to a gene: 9. Germline assignment: CDR1 LNHDA and CDR2 SQIVND (reference sequence). This CDR3 region has 15 residues. The DNA of the CDR3 is TGTGCCAGTAGCCAAGGGCAGCGGGGGCCCTACGAGCAGTACTTC. It translates to CASSQGQRGPYEQYF.

The V call is TRBV6-5, the J call TRBJ2-1; D unclear. CDR1 and CDR2 (germline): MNHEY, SVGAGI. V was clipped by 7 bases and J by 7 bases, with 11 bases between them. The CDR3 extends over 12 amino acids. DNA of the CDR3: TGTGCCAGCAATAACCCCCTAAATGAGCAGTTCTTC. Translation gives CASNNPLNEQFF.

The chain couples TRBV27 to TRBJ2-3, with TRBD2 matching over 9 bases. V was clipped by 2 bases and J by 0 bases; unmatched bases: 3. Germline CDR1 MNHEY, CDR2 SMNVEV (reference sequence). This CDR3 has 16 residues. The CDR3 DNA follows: TGTGCCAGCAGTTTAGCGGGAGGGGGTAGCACAGATACGCAGTATTTT. Translation gives CASSLAGGGSTDTQYF.

J is TRBJ2-1 and V is TRBV7-2; TRBD2 aligns across 12 bases. The CDR3 totals 13 residues. J was trimmed by 16 bases and V by 2 bases; bases with no gene match: 6. CDR1 and CDR2 (germline): SGHTA, FQGNSA. CDR3 residues: CASSLSPSGRAFF. CDR3 sequence (DNA): TGTGCCAGCAGCTTATCCCCTAGCGGGAGGGCCTTCTTC.

Notes on this clone: In the same sample, other DNA sequences code for this CDR3. V and J are TRBV28 and TRBJ2-7; D remains unclear. The CDR3 covers 13 residues. The germline V and J ends were trimmed by 2 bases and 4 bases, with 9 bases remaining between them. Germline V CDR1 and CDR2: MDHEN, SYDVKM. In nucleotides, the CDR3 is TGTGCCAGCAGTTTACGTTCAGGTTACGAGCAGTACTTC. Translating gives CASSLRSGYEQYF.

Turning to this clone: Other DNA sequences in this specimen translate into the identical CDR3. The chain recombines TRBV5-1 with TRBJ2-7; 15 positions agree with TRBD2. Germline CDR1 SGHRS, CDR2 YFSETQ. The J segment lost 6 bases and the V segment lost 4 bases, leaving 8 bases of the junction unmatched. CDR3 length equals 16 residues. The CDR3 DNA sequence: TGCGCCAGCAGCCTAGGACTAGCGGGAGGGCCTGTCGAGCAGTACTTC. It specifies CASSLGLAGGPVEQYF.

The V and J genes are TRBV18 and TRBJ2-7; 7 bases align to TRBD1. CDR1 and CDR2 (germline): KGHSH, LQKENI. V dropped 3 bases and J dropped 0; count of bases not matched to a gene: 2. This CDR3 spans 14 amino acids. The CDR3 sequence is CASSPRDSSYEQYF. The CDR3 nucleotides read TGTGCCAGCTCACCCCGGGACAGCTCCTACGAGCAGTACTTC.

The V gene is TRBV6-1, the J gene TRBJ1-5; D unclear. Germline assignment: CDR1 MNHNS and CDR2 SASEGT. The CDR3 contains 14 residues. The V end lost 3 bases, the J end lost 1 base, and 7 bases lay between the germline ends. The CDR3 loop reads CASSEYTSNQPQHF. The CDR3 DNA sequence: TGTGCCAGCAGTGAGTACACAAGCAATCAGCCCCAGCATTTT.

The rearrangement uses TRBV25-1 and TRBJ1-2; 9 positions agree with TRBD1. The length of the CDR3 is 14 residues. J was trimmed by 6 bases and V by 4 bases; bases with no gene match: 6. CDR1 MGHDK and CDR2 SYGVNS come from the germline V gene. In DNA form, the CDR3 reads TGTGCCAGCAGTGCCGGGACAGGGTATCATGGCTACACCTTC. Protein sequence: CASSAGTGYHGYTF.

V is TRBV23-1 and J is TRBJ1-5; 9 bases map to TRBD1. TRBV23-1 is designated an ORF whose function remains uncertain. Unmatched junction bases numbered 11, after V lost 0 bases and J lost 5 bases. CDR3 length: 18 residues. The CDR3 spells CASSQSQSDRGWDQPQHF. CDR3 in DNA: TGCGCCAGCAGTCAATCACAGTCGGACAGGGGATGGGATCAGCCCCAGCATTTT.

The V and J genes are TRBV14 and TRBJ2-1; 11 nucleotides line up with TRBD2. Germline V gene data show CDR1 as SGHDN and CDR2 as FVKESK. Trimming took 5 bases from V and 7 from J; bases not matched to a gene: 7. CDR3 size: 15 residues. DNA of the CDR3: TGTGCCAGCAGCGGACCGGGACTAGCGGAGAATGAGCAGTTCTTC. Translated, it gives CASSGPGLAENEQFF.

This chain connects TRBV10-3 to TRBJ2-2, with D perhaps matching TRBD2 (6 bases). This CDR3 spans 13 amino acids. From germline, CDR1 is ENHRY and CDR2 SYGVKD. The V gene lost 6 bases and the J gene lost 4 bases, with 9 bases spanning the gap. CDR3 amino acids: CAIRPGLTGELFF. Written as DNA, the CDR3 is TGTGCCATCAGACCGGGACTCACCGGGGAGCTGTTTTTT.

The V and J genes are TRBV7-2 and TRBJ2-5; TRBD2 is a possible D gene (5 bases). This CDR3 region has 13 residues. Between the trimmed V and J ends, which lost 4 bases and 3 bases, there was a span of 9 bases. Germline CDR1 is SGHTA and CDR2 is FQGNSA. The CDR3 sequence: CASSSPGKETQYF. DNA for the CDR3: TGTGCCAGCAGCTCACCGGGAAAAGAGACCCAGTACTTC.

This rearrangement joins TRBV4-1 to TRBJ1-5, with 7 bases lining up with TRBD1. V was pared by 4 bases and J by 5 bases, with 2 bases of the junction left unmatched. From germline, CDR1 is MGHRA and CDR2 YSYEKL. The CDR3 runs 13 residues. CDR3 amino acids: CASSRDRDQPQHF. CDR3 bases: TGCGCCAGCAGCCGAGACAGGGATCAGCCCCAGCATTTT.

The rearrangement links TRBV6-6 to TRBJ1-5; D possibly corresponds to TRBD1 (5 bases). Trimming cost V 0 bases and J 3 bases, with 9 bases left between them. The length of the CDR3 is 15 residues. Germline-derived CDR1 and CDR2 are MNHNY and SVGAGI (reference sequence). The CDR3 is CASSYSGGNNQPQHF. The CDR3 DNA reads TGTGCCAGCAGTTACTCGGGGGGGAACAATCAGCCCCAGCATTTT.

The chain combines TRBV5-8 with TRBJ1-5; D is possibly TRBD1 (5 bases). From germline, CDR1 is SGHTS and CDR2 YDEGEE. Trimming shortened V by 0 bases and J by 4 bases, and 11 bases separated the two germline ends. The CDR3 extends over 15 amino acids. DNA of the CDR3: TGTGCCAGCAGCTTGGTAGGGGTCAGTAATCAGCCCCAGCATTTT. It is translated as CASSLVGVSNQPQHF.

This sequence joins TRBV25-1 and TRBJ2-1, with 8 nucleotides matching TRBD2. CDR1 and CDR2 (germline): MGHDK, SYGVNS. V trimming: 0 bases; J trimming: 4 bases; junction bases outside the gene matches: 5. The CDR3 runs to 16 residues. The chain's CDR3 is CASSEYKAGAYNEQFF. The CDR3 bases are TGTGCCAGCAGTGAATATAAAGCGGGAGCTTACAATGAGCAGTTCTTC.

V gene TRBV4-1 combines with J gene TRBJ2-5, with TRBD2 identical over 8 bases. Per the germline V gene, CDR1 is MGHRA and CDR2 is YSYEKL. Germline trimming cut 3 bases from V and 5 bases from J; bases unmatched to any gene: 20. This CDR3 has 19 residues. The CDR3 DNA sequence: TGCGCCAGCAGCCAGCCTTCCTTAATGAGCGGGAGCGGGCGGGAGACCCAGTACTTC. Translated, it gives CASSQPSLMSGSGRETQYF.

V usage is TRBV30 and J usage is TRBJ1-2, with D possibly matching TRBD1 (5 bases). The CDR3 extends over 14 amino acids. The germline V gene encodes CDR1 GTSNPN and CDR2 SVGIG (reference sequence). V was cut by 0 bases and J by 4 bases, with 12 bases left in between. This CDR3 is CAWSVQADSYGYTF. DNA of the CDR3: TGTGCCTGGAGTGTACAGGCAGACTCCTATGGCTACACCTTC.

About this clone: Other DNA sequences within the sample encode an identical CDR3. The chain carries TRBV5-1 and TRBJ2-3; 7 nucleotides align to TRBD2. The CDR3 is 16 amino acids. J was trimmed by 1 base and V by 0 bases; bases with no gene match: 5. Looked up from germline, CDR1 is SGHRS and CDR2 is YFSETQ. The CDR3 region is CASSLGGTSGTDTQYF. CDR3 coding DNA: TGCGCCAGCAGCTTGGGTGGCACTAGCGGCACAGATACGCAGTATTTT. Full variable domain (outside the CDR3, taken from reference TRBV5-1 and TRBJ2-3): KAGVTQTPRYLIKTRGQQVTLSCSPISGHRSVSWYQQTPGQGLQFLFEYFSETQRNKGNFPGRFSGRQFSNSRSEMNVSTLELGDSALYLCASSLGGTSGTDTQYFGPGTRLTVL.

The V and J genes are TRBV9 and TRBJ2-2, with a possible D match to TRBD1 (8 bases). CDR1 SGDLS and CDR2 YYNGEE come from the germline V gene. Trimming pared 5 bases from V and 1 base from J, leaving 18 bases between. The CDR3 totals 17 residues. This chain's CDR3 is CASRTGGGGLNTGELFF. Here the CDR3 DNA reads TGTGCCAGCAGAACAGGGGGGGGAGGACTGAACACCGGGGAGCTGTTTTTT.

V usage is TRBV2 and J usage is TRBJ1-4, with 7 nucleotides matching TRBD1. The length of the CDR3 is 15 residues. CDR1 and CDR2 from the germline V gene are SNHLY and FYNNEI. V shed 3 bases, J shed 2 bases, and the junction held 3 bases outside the gene matches. CDR3 DNA sequence: TGTGCCAGCAGTGAGACAGGGATCACTAATGAAAAACTGTTTTTT. Protein sequence: CASSETGITNEKLFF.

J is TRBJ1-5 and V is TRBV19, with a possible D match to TRBD1 (6 bases). V lost 1 base, J lost 7 bases, and 17 bases lay in between. Germline V gives CDR1 LNHDA, CDR2 SQIVND (reference sequence). The CDR3 runs 16 residues. CDR3 loop: CASSIVSGEGIQPQHF. The CDR3 nucleotides read TGTGCCAGTAGTATAGTGTCAGGGGAAGGCATACAGCCCCAGCATTTT.

This sequence joins TRBV7-3 and TRBJ2-3; 12 nucleotides line up with TRBD2. Trimming took 5 bases from V and 5 from J; bases not matched to a gene: 5. Germline lookup yields CDR1 SGHTA and CDR2 FQGTGA. The CDR3 loop spans 15 amino acids. DNA of the CDR3: TGTGCCAGCAGCCAAACTAGCGGGAGGCTAGATACGCAGTATTTT. It is translated as CASSQTSGRLDTQYF. The variable domain in full, with the rest retrieved from reference TRBV7-3 and TRBJ2-3, is GAGVSQTPSNKVTEKGKYVELRCDPISGHTALYWYRQSLGQGPEFLIYFQGTGAADDSGLPNDRFFAVRPEGSVSTLKIQRTERGDSAVYLCASSQTSGRLDTQYFGPGTRLTVL.

V gene TRBV5-1 combines with J gene TRBJ2-3, with 7 bases lining up with TRBD1. Germline V gene data show CDR1 as SGHRS and CDR2 as YFSETQ. V was pared by 4 bases and J by 0 bases, with 8 bases of the junction left unmatched. The length of the CDR3 is 16 residues. The CDR3, as DNA: TGCGCCAGCAGCCCGGGACAGCACGCTAGCACAGATACGCAGTATTTT. The encoded protein is CASSPGQHASTDTQYF.